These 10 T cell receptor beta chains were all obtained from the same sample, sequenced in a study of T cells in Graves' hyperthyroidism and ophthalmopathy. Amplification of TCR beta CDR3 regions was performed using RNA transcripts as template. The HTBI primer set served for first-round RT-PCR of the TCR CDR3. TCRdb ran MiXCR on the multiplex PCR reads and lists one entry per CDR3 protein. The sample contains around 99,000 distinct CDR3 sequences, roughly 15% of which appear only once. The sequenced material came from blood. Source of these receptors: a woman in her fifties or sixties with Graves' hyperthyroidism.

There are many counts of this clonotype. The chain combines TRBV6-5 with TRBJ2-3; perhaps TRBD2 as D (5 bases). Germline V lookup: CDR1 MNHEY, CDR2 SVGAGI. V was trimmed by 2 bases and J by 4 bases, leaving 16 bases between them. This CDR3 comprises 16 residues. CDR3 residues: CASSYRPQLGADTQYF. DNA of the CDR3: TGTGCCAGCAGTTACCGTCCCCAACTAGGAGCAGATACGCAGTATTTT.

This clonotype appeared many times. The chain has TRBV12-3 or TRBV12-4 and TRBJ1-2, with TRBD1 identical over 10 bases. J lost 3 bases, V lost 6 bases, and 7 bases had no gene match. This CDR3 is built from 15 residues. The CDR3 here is CASSRRTGGDYGYTF. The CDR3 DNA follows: TGTGCCAGCAGCCGTAGGACAGGGGGAGACTATGGCTACACCTTC.

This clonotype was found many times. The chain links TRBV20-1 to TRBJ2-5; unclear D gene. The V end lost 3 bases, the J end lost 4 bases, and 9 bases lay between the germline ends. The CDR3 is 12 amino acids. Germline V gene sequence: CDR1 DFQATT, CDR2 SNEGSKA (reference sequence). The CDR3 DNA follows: TGCAGTGCTAGGAAGACTTCAGAGACCCAGTACTTC. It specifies CSARKTSETQYF.

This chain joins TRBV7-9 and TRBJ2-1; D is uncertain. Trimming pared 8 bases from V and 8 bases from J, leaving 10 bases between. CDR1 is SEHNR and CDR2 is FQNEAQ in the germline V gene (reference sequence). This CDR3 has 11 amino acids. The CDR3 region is CASPWAHEQFF. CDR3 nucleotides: TGTGCCAGCCCCTGGGCCCATGAGCAGTTCTTC.

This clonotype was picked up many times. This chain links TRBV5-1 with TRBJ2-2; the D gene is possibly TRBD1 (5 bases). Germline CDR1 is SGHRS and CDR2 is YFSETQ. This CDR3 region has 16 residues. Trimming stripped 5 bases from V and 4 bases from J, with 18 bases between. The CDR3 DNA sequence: TGCGCCAGCAGTTGGAATCCAGGGTCGGGCACCGGGGAGCTGTTTTTT. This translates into CASSWNPGSGTGELFF.

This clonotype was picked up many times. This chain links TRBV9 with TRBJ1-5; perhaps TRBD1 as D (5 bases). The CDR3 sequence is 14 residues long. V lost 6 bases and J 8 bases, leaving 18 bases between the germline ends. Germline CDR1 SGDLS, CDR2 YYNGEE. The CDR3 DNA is TGTGCCAGCAACCGGGGGGGGTTGCGTGAGCCCCAGCATTTT. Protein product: CASNRGGLREPQHF.

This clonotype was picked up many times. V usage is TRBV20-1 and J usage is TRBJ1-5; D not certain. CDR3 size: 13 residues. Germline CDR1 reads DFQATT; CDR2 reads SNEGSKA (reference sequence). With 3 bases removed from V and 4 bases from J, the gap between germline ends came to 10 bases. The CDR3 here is CSARGGPNQPQHF. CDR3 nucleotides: TGCAGTGCTAGGGGAGGGCCAAATCAGCCCCAGCATTTT.

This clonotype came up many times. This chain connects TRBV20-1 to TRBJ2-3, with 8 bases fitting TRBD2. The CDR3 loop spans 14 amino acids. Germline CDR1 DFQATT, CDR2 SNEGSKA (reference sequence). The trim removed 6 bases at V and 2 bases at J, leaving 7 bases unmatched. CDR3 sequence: CSAPLAATTDTQYF. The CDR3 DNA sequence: TGCAGTGCCCCACTAGCGGCCACCACAGATACGCAGTATTTT.

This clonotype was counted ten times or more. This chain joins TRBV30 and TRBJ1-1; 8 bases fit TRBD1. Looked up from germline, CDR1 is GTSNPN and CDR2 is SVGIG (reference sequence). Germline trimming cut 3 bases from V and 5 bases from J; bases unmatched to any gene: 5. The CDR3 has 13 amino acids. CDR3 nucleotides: TGTGCCTGGAGGGACAGGGTGTGGACTGAAGCTTTCTTT. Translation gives CAWRDRVWTEAFF.

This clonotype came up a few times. The DNA of the CDR3 is TGCAGTGCCTGGGGACTAGCGGGGCTGAGCTCCTACAATGAGCAGTTCTTC. Amino acids: CSAWGLAGLSSYNEQFF. V and J are TRBV20-1 and TRBJ2-1; 13 nucleotides agree with TRBD2. The CDR3 loop spans 17 amino acids. J gave up 0 bases and V 6 bases, and 8 bases lay outside the gene matches. Germline V lookup: CDR1 DFQATT, CDR2 SNEGSKA (reference sequence).